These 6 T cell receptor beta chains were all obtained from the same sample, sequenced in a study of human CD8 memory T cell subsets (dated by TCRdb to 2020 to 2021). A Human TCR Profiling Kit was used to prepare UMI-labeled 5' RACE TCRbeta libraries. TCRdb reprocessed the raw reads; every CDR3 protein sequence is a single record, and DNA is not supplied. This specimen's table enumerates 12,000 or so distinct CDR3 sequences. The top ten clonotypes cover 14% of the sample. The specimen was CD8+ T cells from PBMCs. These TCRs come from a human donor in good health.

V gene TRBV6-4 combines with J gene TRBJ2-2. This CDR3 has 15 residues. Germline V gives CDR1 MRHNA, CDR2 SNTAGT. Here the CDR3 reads CASSDSGESTGELFF.

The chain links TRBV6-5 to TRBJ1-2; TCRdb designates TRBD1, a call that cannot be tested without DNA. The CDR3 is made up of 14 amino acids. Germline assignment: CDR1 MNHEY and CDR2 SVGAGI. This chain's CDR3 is CASAPYAGYYGYTF.

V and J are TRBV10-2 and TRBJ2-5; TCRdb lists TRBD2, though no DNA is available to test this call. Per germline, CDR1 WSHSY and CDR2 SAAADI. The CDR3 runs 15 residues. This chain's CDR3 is CASSESFSGMETQYF.

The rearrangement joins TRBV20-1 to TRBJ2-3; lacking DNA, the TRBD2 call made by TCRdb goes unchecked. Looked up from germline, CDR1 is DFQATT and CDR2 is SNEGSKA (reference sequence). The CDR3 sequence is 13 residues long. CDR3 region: CSASGRNTDTQYF.

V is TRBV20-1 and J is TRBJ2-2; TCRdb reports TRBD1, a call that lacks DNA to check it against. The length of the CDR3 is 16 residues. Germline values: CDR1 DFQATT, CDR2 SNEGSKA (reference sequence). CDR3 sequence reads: CSARDPFRTGPGELFF.

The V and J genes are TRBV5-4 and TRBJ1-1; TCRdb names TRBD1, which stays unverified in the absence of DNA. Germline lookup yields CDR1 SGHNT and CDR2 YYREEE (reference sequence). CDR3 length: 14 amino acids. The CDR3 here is CASSTPQGVTEAFF. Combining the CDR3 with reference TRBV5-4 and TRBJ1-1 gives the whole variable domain ETGVTQSPTHLIKTRGQQVTLRCSSQSGHNTVSWYQQALGQGPQFIFQYYREEENGRGNFPPRFSGLQFPNYSSELNVNALELDDSALYLCASSTPQGVTEAFFGQGTRLTVV.